These T cell receptor beta chains were read from a single sample in a study of human T cells and chemical hapten exposure. In TCRdb, the 5' RACE reads were re-called with MiXCR into one record per CDR3 protein. The sample lists about 80,000 distinct CDR3 sequences, roughly 8.4% seen once, with around 2% in the top ten. These receptors were taken from a male donor in good health. Each CDR3 is given with its conserved first and last residue. A D gene is named only where the DNA matches it firmly. Rows may omit the clone size; those that give it use once, few, many or a size class.

v_gene	d_gene	abundance	j_gene	CDR3aa	CDR3nt
TRBV7-2	-	-	TRBJ1-5	CASSILGGDNQPQHF	TGTGCCAGCAGCATCTTAGGCGGAGACAATCAGCCCCAGCATTTT
TRBV9	TRBD2	few	TRBJ2-5	CASSDASGGQETQYF	TGTGCCAGCAGTGATGCTAGCGGGGGTCAAGAGACCCAGTACTTC
TRBV7-2	TRBD1	many	TRBJ1-5	CASSFGQGSEPQHF	TGTGCCAGCAGCTTTGGACAGGGAAGTGAGCCCCAGCATTTT
TRBV6-4	-	many	TRBJ2-3	CATSRDRYGTDTQYF	TGTGCCACCTCTCGAGACCGTTACGGCACAGATACGCAGTATTTT
TRBV7-9	TRBD2	many	TRBJ2-7	CASSPPSGDEQYF	TGTGCCAGCAGCCCGCCTAGCGGGGACGAGCAGTACTTC
TRBV15	TRBD2	few	TRBJ2-7	CATRGGYEQYF	TGTGCCACCAGGGGAGGGTACGAGCAGTACTTC
TRBV11-2	-	many	TRBJ2-1	CASRSRQAEQFF	TGTGCCAGCAGGTCAAGACAGGCTGAGCAGTTCTTC
TRBV30	-	few	TRBJ2-6	CAWSTNSGANVLTF	TGTGCCTGGAGTACGAACTCTGGGGCCAACGTCCTGACTTTC
TRBV29-1	-	-	TRBJ2-1	CSVDFVSSNEQFF	TGCAGCGTTGATTTTGTCAGTTCCAATGAGCAGTTCTTC
TRBV20-1	TRBD1	many	TRBJ1-5	CSARQGASQPQHF	TGCAGTGCTAGACAGGGGGCGAGTCAGCCCCAGCATTTT
TRBV5-1	TRBD1	-	TRBJ2-1	CASSSGQGGIHEQFF	TGCGCCAGCAGCTCCGGACAGGGGGGCATCCATGAGCAGTTCTTC
TRBV10-3	-	many	TRBJ2-7	CAISESTVRNYEQYF	TGTGCCATCAGTGAGTCTACAGTCCGCAACTACGAGCAGTACTTC
TRBV20-1	TRBD1	few	TRBJ1-2	CSAKDGTVNYGYTF	TGCAGCGCTAAGGATGGGACAGTCAACTATGGCTACACCTTC
TRBV3-1	-	few	TRBJ2-1	CASSQDKGYSNEQFF	TGTGCCAGCAGCCAAGATAAGGGCTACTCCAATGAGCAGTTCTTC
TRBV4-1	-	-	TRBJ2-1	CASSQDQGSYNEQFF	TGCGCCAGCAGCCAAGATCAGGGTTCCTACAATGAGCAGTTCTTC
TRBV5-1	TRBD1	few	TRBJ1-1	CASSLLEGQTEAFF	TGCGCCAGCAGCTTGTTGGAGGGACAGACTGAAGCTTTCTTT
TRBV29-1	-	many	TRBJ1-1	CSVSQANTEAFF	TGCAGCGTTTCACAGGCGAACACTGAAGCTTTCTTT
TRBV20-1	-	-	TRBJ2-1	CSAGGTGTPNEQFF	TGCAGTGCGGGAGGGACAGGCACACCCAATGAGCAGTTCTTC
TRBV27	-	-	TRBJ2-1	CASSEGGNEQFF	TGTGCCAGCAGTGAAGGTGGAAATGAGCAGTTCTTC
TRBV15	-	few	TRBJ2-3	CATSRVVSSTDTQYF	TGTGCCACCAGCAGAGTAGTATCTAGCACAGATACGCAGTATTTT
TRBV5-4	TRBD1	-	TRBJ1-1	CASSEDRGSSTEAFF	TGTGCCAGCAGCGAGGACAGGGGTTCGTCCACTGAAGCTTTCTTT
TRBV7-2	-	-	TRBJ2-5	CASSSRAGRGQETQYF	TGTGCCAGCAGCTCCCGGGCGGGGAGAGGGCAAGAGACCCAGTACTTC
TRBV29-1	-	-	TRBJ1-1	CSVEDNRPYTEAFF	TGCAGCGTTGAAGATAATAGGCCCTACACTGAAGCTTTCTTT
TRBV4-1	TRBD2	many	TRBJ2-1	CASSQGSGGRYNEQFF	TGCGCCAGCAGCCAAGGAAGCGGGGGAAGATACAATGAGCAGTTCTTC
TRBV4-3	TRBD1	few	TRBJ1-6	CASSTDRAYNSPLHF	TGCGCCAGCAGCACGGACAGGGCCTATAATTCACCCCTCCACTTT
TRBV10-3	-	-	TRBJ2-5	CATGPQRETQYF	TGTGCCACTGGGCCGCAAAGGGAAACCCAGTACTTC
TRBV19	TRBD1	many	TRBJ1-1	CASSGTGGFTEAFF	TGTGCCAGTAGTGGGACAGGGGGCTTCACTGAAGCTTTCTTT
TRBV7-3	TRBD1	many	TRBJ1-1	CASSATGGNTEAFF	TGTGCCAGCAGCGCGACAGGGGGAAACACTGAAGCTTTCTTT
TRBV6-5	TRBD1	many	TRBJ2-6	CASSSTRGSSGANVLTF	TGTGCCAGCAGTTCAACCAGGGGGTCTTCTGGGGCCAACGTCCTGACTTTC